The 28 T cell receptor beta chains presented below share a single source sample, sequenced in a study of T cell repertoires in cytomegalovirus infection. No antigens are known for them. Via MiXCR, TCRdb re-called the reads, giving one row per CDR3 protein. Of 200,000 or so distinct CDR3 sequences listed, approximately 40% are singletons. The sample consisted of CD8+ T cells from cultured PBMCs, taken from culture after CMV antigen stimulation. These receptors were taken from a human donor in good health (CMV status not recorded). Some clones in this sample may be carry-over from other donors' samples.

This clonotype was seen a single time. The J gene is TRBJ2-7, the V gene TRBV12-3 or TRBV12-4; the match to TRBD1 covers 7 bases. CDR3 length equals 19 residues. Trimming took 6 bases from V and 5 from J; bases not matched to a gene: 25. Here the CDR3 DNA reads TGTGCCAGCAGGCGACGGGACAGTAGTGTCCCCGCCGTTCGGAACGAGCAGTACTTC. Encoded protein: CASRRRDSSVPAVRNEQYF.

The chain uses TRBV28 and TRBJ2-7; 8 bases are shared with TRBD2. This CDR3 is 13 amino acids long. V trimming: 7 bases; J trimming: 0 bases; junction bases outside the gene matches: 2. CDR1 and CDR2 (germline): MDHEN, SYDVKM. This CDR3 is CASKREGSYEQYF. DNA of the CDR3: TGTGCCAGCAAACGGGAGGGCTCCTACGAGCAGTACTTC.

The sample holds a few counts of this clonotype. V gene TRBV6-6 combines with J gene TRBJ2-1; unclear D gene. V gave up 8 bases and J gave up 7 bases, with 12 bases separating them. The CDR3 has 12 residues. CDR1 is MNHNY and CDR2 is SVGAGI in the germline V gene (reference sequence). The CDR3 DNA is TGTGCCAGCCCCCCGATCGGGAATGAGCAGTTCTTC. The encoded protein is CASPPIGNEQFF.

This chain uses TRBV7-9 with TRBJ1-6; TRBD1 agrees at 11 bases. CDR1 is SEHNR, CDR2 FQNEAQ, per germline (reference sequence). The CDR3 length is 17 residues. V lost 4 bases to trimming and J lost 8 bases; unmatched junction nucleotides: 10. This chain's CDR3 is CASSSSWTGGDYSPLHF. The DNA for the CDR3 is TGTGCCAGCAGCTCTTCCTGGACAGGGGGCGATTATTCACCCCTCCACTTT.

The chain has TRBV10-3 and TRBJ2-3, with no clear D. The germline V gene encodes CDR1 ENHRY and CDR2 SYGVKD. Trimming pared 8 bases from V and 1 base from J, leaving 10 bases between. The CDR3 runs to 13 residues. This CDR3 is CAIQRLGTDTQYF. CDR3 bases: TGTGCCATCCAACGGCTGGGCACAGATACGCAGTATTTT.

The V gene is TRBV11-1, the J gene TRBJ1-1, with a possible D match to TRBD1 (5 bases). This CDR3 is 16 amino acids long. The V and J ends lost 4 bases and 4 bases respectively, with 19 bases between them. Germline CDR1 reads SGHAT; CDR2 reads FQDESV (reference sequence). The CDR3 DNA reads TGTGCCAGCAGCTATATGGACCGCGGGGGGACCACTGAAGCTTTCTTT. Its translation is CASSYMDRGGTTEAFF.

This clonotype has ten or more counts. The gene calls are TRBV6-9 and TRBJ2-5, with 13 bases fitting TRBD2. CDR3 size: 16 residues. V was clipped by 0 bases and J by 3 bases; unmatched bases: 1. Germline V gives CDR1 MNHGY, CDR2 SVAAGI. CDR3 coding DNA: TGTGCCAGCAGTTATTCCGGACTAGCGGGAGAAGAGACCCAGTACTTC. Translation: CASSYSGLAGEETQYF.

The rearrangement joins TRBV11-2 to TRBJ1-5; TRBD1 matches 7 bases. The germline V gene has CDR1 SGHAT and CDR2 FQNNGV. The junction had 3 bases not matched to a gene; V was cut back by 3 bases and J by 7 bases. The CDR3 contains 13 residues. CDR3 sequence (DNA): TGTGCCAGCAGCTTGACAGGGATCCAGCCCCAGCATTTT. Its translation is CASSLTGIQPQHF.

This sequence joins TRBV12-3 or TRBV12-4 and TRBJ2-6, with 9 bases fitting TRBD2. The CDR3 contains 18 residues. V was pared by 5 bases and J by 1 base, with 9 bases of the junction left unmatched. The CDR3 reads CASSDWASGISGANVLTF. For the CDR3, the DNA is TGTGCCAGCAGTGATTGGGCTAGCGGGATTTCTGGGGCCAACGTCCTGACTTTC.

The gene calls are TRBV6-5 and TRBJ1-3, with D hard to call. From germline, CDR1 is MNHEY and CDR2 SVGAGI. This CDR3 comprises 16 residues. V shed 0 bases and J shed 0 bases, with 9 bases lying between them. The CDR3 here is CASSYSSTDSGNTIYF. The CDR3 DNA reads as TGTGCCAGCAGTTACTCTTCGACTGACTCTGGAAACACCATATATTTT.

This chain joins TRBV2 and TRBJ2-7; D unresolved. V was clipped by 10 bases and J by 3 bases, with 19 bases between them. CDR1 and CDR2 from the germline V gene are SNHLY and FYNNEI. The CDR3 spans 14 residues. The CDR3 region has the DNA TGTGCCACCCGAGTCCCCCTGGCTCGCTACGAGCAGTACTTC. This translates into CATRVPLARYEQYF.

This clonotype was found a few times. The chain has TRBV2 and TRBJ2-1; no reliable D call. With 7 bases removed from V and 2 bases from J, the gap between germline ends came to 15 bases. The CDR3 sequence is 15 residues long. From germline, CDR1 is SNHLY and CDR2 FYNNEI. CDR3 loop: CASTLKPFTYNEQFF. The CDR3, as DNA: TGTGCCAGCACCCTAAAGCCCTTTACCTACAATGAGCAGTTCTTC.

The rearrangement joins TRBV19 to TRBJ2-2; D may be TRBD1 (6 bases). The CDR3 is made up of 15 amino acids. Germline V gene sequence: CDR1 LNHDA, CDR2 SQIVND (reference sequence). V gave up 3 bases and J gave up 0 bases, with 8 bases separating them. The CDR3 nucleotides are TGTGCCAGTAGTATTCAGGGGACGAACACCGGGGAGCTGTTTTTT. It codes for CASSIQGTNTGELFF.

This clonotype was counted many times. The chain has TRBV7-9 and TRBJ2-7; TRBD2 is a possible D gene (5 bases). Trimming removed 4 bases from V and 4 bases from J, with 14 bases in between. CDR3 length equals 14 residues. CDR1 is SEHNR, CDR2 FQNEAQ, per germline (reference sequence). DNA of the CDR3: TGTGCCAGCAGCTCCGGGATAAACCCTTACGAGCAGTACTTC. Its translation is CASSSGINPYEQYF.

This clonotype was counted a few times. The V call is TRBV7-9, the J call TRBJ2-7; the match to TRBD1 covers 8 bases. The CDR3 is made up of 15 amino acids. V was clipped by 5 bases and J by 5 bases; unmatched bases: 11. Per the germline V gene, CDR1 is SEHNR and CDR2 is FQNEAQ (reference sequence). DNA for the CDR3: TGTGCCAGCAGCCCCCGAGGGACAGGAATCCACGAGCAGTACTTC. Amino acids: CASSPRGTGIHEQYF.

CDR3 sequence (DNA): TGTGCCAGCAGCCTCGGGACAGGGGGTTTACCTGGGGCCAACGTCCTGACTTTC. Translation: CASSLGTGGLPGANVLTF. The V and J genes are TRBV7-2 and TRBJ2-6, with 11 bases matching TRBD1. Germline V gives CDR1 SGHTA, CDR2 FQGNSA. V shed 5 bases, J shed 2 bases, and the junction held 8 bases outside the gene matches. This CDR3 has 18 amino acids.

A few counts support this clonotype. The J gene is TRBJ2-3, the V gene TRBV11-2, with D maybe TRBD1 (6 bases). CDR3 size: 18 residues. Trimming left V 1 base short and J 2 bases short, with 19 bases between. Germline V gene sequence: CDR1 SGHAT, CDR2 FQNNGV. CDR3 bases: TGTGCCAGCAGCTTAGGAAATCTACAGGGATTTGACACAGATACGCAGTATTTT. Amino acid sequence: CASSLGNLQGFDTDTQYF.

The chain combines TRBV27 with TRBJ2-3; 7 nucleotides agree with TRBD2. Germline trimming cut 8 bases from V and 2 bases from J; bases unmatched to any gene: 10. Per germline, CDR1 MNHEY and CDR2 SMNVEV (reference sequence). There are 15 residues in the CDR3. This CDR3 reads CASGANGGNTDTQYF. In nucleotides, the CDR3 is TGTGCCAGCGGAGCAAACGGGGGGAACACAGATACGCAGTATTTT.

This clonotype was counted many times. This rearrangement joins TRBV18 to TRBJ2-1; 8 bases are a match to TRBD2. The V and J ends lost 3 bases and 3 bases, in that order; junction bases with no gene match: 4. Looked up from germline, CDR1 is KGHSH and CDR2 is LQKENI. This CDR3 spans 15 amino acids. For the CDR3, the DNA is TGTGCCAGCTCACCCCGGGGGGGCGTCTACAATGAGCAGTTCTTC. It specifies CASSPRGGVYNEQFF.

This chain links TRBV28 with TRBJ2-3; D remains ambiguous. Trimming left V 4 bases short and J 4 bases short, with 18 bases between. This CDR3 is 16 amino acids long. Germline V gene lookup returns CDR1 MDHEN and CDR2 SYDVKM. CDR3 DNA sequence: TGTGCCAGCAGTTCGCCCGTAGGGTGGGTCGCAGATACGCAGTATTTT. It codes for CASSSPVGWVADTQYF.

The sample holds a few counts of this clonotype. The rearrangement uses TRBV28 and TRBJ2-1; 8 bases line up with TRBD2. Germline V gene sequence: CDR1 MDHEN, CDR2 SYDVKM. With 3 bases clipped from V and 0 bases from J, the junction kept 10 bases outside the gene matches. This CDR3 is 18 amino acids long. DNA for the CDR3: TGTGCCAGCAGTTTCGGGACTAGTATCATCACCTCCTACAATGAGCAGTTCTTC. This codes for CASSFGTSIITSYNEQFF.

The J gene is TRBJ1-5, the V gene TRBV2, with D uncertain. The CDR3 has 15 amino acids. The V end lost 1 base, the J end lost 9 bases, and 16 bases lay between the germline ends. Germline loops: CDR1 SNHLY, CDR2 FYNNEI. The CDR3: CASSEVEEVLGPQHF. The CDR3 DNA reads TGTGCCAGCAGTGAAGTTGAGGAGGTCCTTGGGCCCCAGCATTTT.

The V and J genes are TRBV10-3 and TRBJ2-7; 8 nucleotides match TRBD1. This CDR3 spans 12 amino acids. Germline trimming cut 3 bases from V and 7 bases from J; bases unmatched to any gene: 2. Germline CDR1 reads ENHRY; CDR2 reads SYGVKD. The CDR3 loop reads CAISDWDREQYF. Here the CDR3 DNA reads TGTGCCATCAGTGATTGGGACAGGGAGCAGTACTTC.

V and J are TRBV27 and TRBJ1-5, with TRBD1 as a possible D gene (5 bases). V lost 3 bases and J 7 bases, leaving 10 bases between the germline ends. Germline assignment: CDR1 MNHEY and CDR2 SMNVEV (reference sequence). CDR3 length equals 13 residues. CDR3 sequence: CASSLTVEQPQHF. DNA for the CDR3: TGTGCCAGCAGTTTGACAGTCGAGCAGCCCCAGCATTTT.

This rearrangement joins TRBV7-9 to TRBJ1-1; maybe TRBD1 (5 bases). This CDR3 is built from 15 residues. V lost 10 bases to trimming and J lost 4 bases, with 22 bases between them. Germline CDR1 reads SEHNR; CDR2 reads FQNEAQ (reference sequence). CDR3 residues: CATTLIMEGPTEAFF. The CDR3 DNA reads TGTGCCACTACCCTGATAATGGAGGGACCCACTGAAGCTTTCTTT.

This chain uses TRBV7-8 with TRBJ2-5; D is unclear. The CDR3 consists of 15 residues. V was shortened by 7 bases and J by 2 bases, with 17 bases between the two germline ends. Germline assignment: CDR1 SGHVS and CDR2 FQNEAQ. CDR3 DNA: TGTGCCAGCATCCAAAACTCACAGAAGCAAGAGACCCAGTACTTC. It yields the protein CASIQNSQKQETQYF.

This sequence joins TRBV4-2 and TRBJ1-1, with D uncertain. V lost 0 bases and J 9 bases, leaving 8 bases between the germline ends. In germline, CDR1 is LGHNA, CDR2 YNFKEQ. The CDR3 is 12 residues long. In DNA form, the CDR3 reads TGTGCCAGCAGCCAAGAACCGACCCAAGCTTTCTTT. This translates into CASSQEPTQAFF.

The chain recombines TRBV7-9 with TRBJ2-2, with a possible D match to TRBD2 (6 bases). The V gene's germline CDR1 is SEHNR and CDR2 FQNEAQ (reference sequence). CDR3 length: 16 amino acids. V dropped 6 bases and J dropped 7 bases, with 21 bases sitting between them. The CDR3, as DNA: TGTGCCAGCAGAACATCGACGGGACTTCAGCACGGGGAGCTGTTTTTT. It translates to CASRTSTGLQHGELFF.